This entry features one T cell receptor beta chain sequence. These data belong to a study of blood T cell repertoires in COVID-19. Study at large: Spain, Italy and the United States supplied samples that represented acute and convalescent COVID-19.

Original analysis: Estimation of nucleated cell counts relied on the amplification of reference gene primers. The method was immunoSEQ multiplex PCR; TCRdb's version includes in-frame clones alone and lacks a portion of them. D and trimming were read from the DNA, whereas the V and J calls and clone size are those reported in that table. The sample lists around 140,000 clones, approximately 85% occurring once. CDR3 length: 12 amino acids. V lost 5 bases, J lost 4 bases, and 8 bases lay in between. CDR1 and CDR2 from the germline V gene are MDHEN and SYDVKM. The sequence was obtained from a man between 65 and 85 years old with acute or convalescent COVID-19. The sample comprised peripheral blood. V gene TRBV28 combines with J gene TRBJ1-2; D gene ambiguous. The chain's CDR3 is CASSGRSYGYTF. The DNA for the CDR3 is TGTGCCAGCAGTGGCCGGAGCTATGGCTACACCTTC.